This T cell receptor beta chain originates from a study of post-analysis software for immune sequencing data. Turning to the study itself: There were relapsing-remitting, secondary progressive and progressive-relapsing multiple sclerosis among the disease courses included. Overall study findings and caveats: With F measure, samples from one preparation batch clustered together strongly. Four or five TRBV segments were more frequent in patients than controls; TRBV5-6, TRBV5-1 and TRBV20-1 belonged to this group.

This CDR3 contains 15 residues. The V segment lost 6 bases and the J segment 5 bases; nucleotides outside the gene matches: 6. Sequencing libraries made from TCR beta cDNA carried unique molecular identifiers. Once roughly 0.9 to 11 million T cells were used, roughly 0.5 million cDNA molecules resulted. TCRdb redid the calling of the PCR reads with MiXCR, one entry per CDR3 protein. The repertoire holds 450,000 to 650,000 distinct CDR3 sequences, with 44% as singletons. This clonotype occurred a few times. Its antigen is not known. The TCR originated in a girl between 10 and 17 years old with multiple sclerosis. The specimen sequenced was blood. The gene calls are TRBV12-3 or TRBV12-4 and TRBJ2-3; 12 bases map to TRBD2. The DNA of the CDR3 is TGTGCCAGCAGGCGACTAGCGGGAGACGGAGATACGCAGTATTTT. It specifies CASRRLAGDGDTQYF.